This TCR beta chain was profiled in a study of T cell responses to AZD1222 COVID-19 vaccine. In regard to this clone: Its specificity is not known.

Sequencing used immunoSEQ multiplex PCR; TCRdb keeps in-frame clones, though not all of them. The table includes about 100,000 clones, around 90% detected once. Broader study findings: Clonal diversity was possibly underestimated; the donors were predominantly white British and more often female. Researchers report vaccine-associated CD4 TCRs spanning spike, with dominance at 160-218 and 743-854. A rise in Spike-specific TCR breadth and depth followed two AZD1222 doses.

J gave up 4 bases and V 5 bases, and 6 bases lay outside the gene matches. Germline V gene lookup returns CDR1 PRHDT and CDR2 FYEKMQ (reference sequence). CDR3 size: 14 residues. The receptor comes from an adult in good health. The genes are TRBV13 and TRBJ1-1, with 8 nucleotides matching TRBD1. The sequencing here drew on peripheral blood, taken on day 0 of AZD1222 vaccination. CDR3 sequence (DNA): TGTGCCAGCAGCCGCGGACAGGGAGCCACTGAAGCTTTCTTT. Translating it yields CASSRGQGATEAFF.